A selection of T cell receptor beta chains follows, all from one sample in a study of T-cell reconstitution after alpha-beta-depleted transplantation in children. TCRdb reprocessed the PCR reads with MiXCR, giving one entry per CDR3 protein. The table records some 220,000 distinct CDR3 sequences, 8% to 9.5% of them present only once. Sequences were derived from PBMCs from the stem cell graft donor, sampled from the stem cell graft. Receptor source: a human donor who donated a stem cell graft to a child with acute lymphoblastic leukemia. CDR3s include the opening cysteine and the closing phenylalanine or tryptophan. A D gene is named only where the DNA matches it firmly.

v_call	j_call	d_call	cdr3_aa
TRBV5-4	TRBJ2-7	TRBD2	CASSPTPGTSGREQYF
TRBV6-1	TRBJ1-4	TRBD1	CASSSDRGEKLFF
TRBV7-9	TRBJ2-7	TRBD1	CASSQQDRGREQYF
TRBV20-1	TRBJ2-5	TRBD1	CSARGTGRQETQYF
TRBV6-1	TRBJ2-1	TRBD2	CASSQNVRTSGGAYNEQFF
TRBV5-4	TRBJ2-2	TRBD1	CASTQRQGATGELFF
TRBV24-1	TRBJ1-1	NA	CATSDLGLEDTEAFF
TRBV5-1	TRBJ2-1	TRBD2	CASRHPWTSANEQFF
TRBV20-1	TRBJ1-1	NA	CSASLRQKVNTEAFF
TRBV14	TRBJ1-1	NA	CASSQDVYTEAFF
TRBV6-4	TRBJ2-1	TRBD2	CASTSGGASYNEQFF
TRBV5-1	TRBJ2-6	NA	CASSPGLASGANVLTF
TRBV28	TRBJ2-3	NA	CASRKQGTNTDTQYF
TRBV5-6	TRBJ1-1	NA	CASSPGAAMNTEAFF
TRBV4-1	TRBJ2-5	TRBD2	CASSQLAGGRETQYF
TRBV18	TRBJ2-7	NA	CASSKSSYEQYF
TRBV5-1	TRBJ2-5	NA	CASSLAGLGVPETQYF
TRBV6-5	TRBJ2-1	NA	CASSSPRAERDEQFF
TRBV7-8	TRBJ1-3	NA	CASSWQAGNTIYF
TRBV20-1	TRBJ1-2	TRBD1	CSAPTGGWYGYTF
TRBV6-5	TRBJ2-5	NA	CASSNLLPGVLVETQYF
TRBV10-3	TRBJ1-2	TRBD1	CAISDPGTGLLGYTF
TRBV6-2/TRBV6-3	TRBJ2-7	NA	CASSYSKGYLQYF
TRBV5-5	TRBJ2-1	NA	CASSLRGGAYNEQFF
TRBV20-1	TRBJ2-3	NA	CSAPRGIGTDTQYF
TRBV20-1	TRBJ2-5	NA	CSASRDSGTKETQYF
TRBV29-1	TRBJ2-5	TRBD2	CSAPGLAGGSQETQYF
TRBV10-3	TRBJ2-5	TRBD2	CAISERGGTGSAETQYF
TRBV18	TRBJ2-3	NA	CASSPRGGGSTDTQYF
TRBV18	TRBJ1-1	NA	CASSWDRQPAREAFF
TRBV29-1	TRBJ2-3	NA	CSVEDPDTQYF
TRBV30	TRBJ2-7	TRBD2	CAWSVQRGANSYEQYF
TRBV27	TRBJ1-2	NA	CASSLSPGVSYTF
TRBV20-1	TRBJ1-5	NA	CSATPLANNQPQHF
TRBV4-1	TRBJ1-1	NA	CASSRDGSTEAFF
TRBV10-3	TRBJ1-2	NA	CATPGTPRTGYTF
TRBV5-1	TRBJ2-4	NA	CASGRTPRSLAKNIQYF